A selection of T cell receptor beta chains follows, all from one sample in a study of T cell responses to AZD1222 COVID-19 vaccine. The assay was immunoSEQ multiplex PCR, and TCRdb's table has in-frame clones only and misses some. The table records some 130,000 clones, roughly 93% of them present only once. Sample: peripheral blood, taken 28 days after the second AZD1222 dose. The source of these receptors is an adult who received the AZD1222 COVID-19 vaccine. CDR3s include the opening cysteine and the closing phenylalanine or tryptophan. A D gene is named only where the DNA matches it firmly. A row's size may be missing; if present it is once, few, many or a size class.

D gene: .
CDR3 length: 15
clone size: .
V gene: TRBV6-2/TRBV6-3
J gene: TRBJ1-5
CDR3 DNA: TGTGCCAGCAGTTACCGAGCAGGGCAAGATCAGCCCCAGCATTTT
CDR3 protein: CASSYRAGQDQPQHF

D gene: .
CDR3 length: 15
clone size: .
V gene: TRBV3-1/TRBV3-2
J gene: TRBJ1-1
CDR3 DNA: TGTGCCAGCAGCCAAGAATCATCCGGGGCGACTGAAGCTTTCTTT
CDR3 protein: CASSQESSGATEAFF

D gene: .
CDR3 length: 14
clone size: .
V gene: TRBV4-2
J gene: TRBJ2-3
CDR3 DNA: TGTGCCAGCAGCCAAGTCCTGGACACAGATACGCAGTATTTT
CDR3 protein: CASSQVLDTDTQYF

D gene: TRBD1
CDR3 length: 17
clone size: .
V gene: TRBV5-1
J gene: TRBJ2-3
CDR3 DNA: TGCGCCAGCAGCTTTCAGGGGGTTGGGGGTATAACAGATACGCAGTATTTT
CDR3 protein: CASSFQGVGGITDTQYF

D gene: .
CDR3 length: 11
clone size: once
V gene: TRBV27
J gene: TRBJ2-1
CDR3 DNA: TGTGCCAGCAGTCCGGGGGTTGGTCAGTTCTTC
CDR3 protein: CASSPGVGQFF

D gene: .
CDR3 length: 15
clone size: .
V gene: TRBV5-8
J gene: TRBJ1-4
CDR3 DNA: TGTGCCAGCAGCTCGGCCCGTCTGGGGGTTGAAAAACTGTTTTTT
CDR3 protein: CASSSARLGVEKLFF

D gene: .
CDR3 length: 12
clone size: .
V gene: TRBV6-1
J gene: TRBJ1-5
CDR3 DNA: TGTGCCAGCAGTGAACCGTATCAGCCCCAGCATTTT
CDR3 protein: CASSEPYQPQHF

D gene: .
CDR3 length: 16
clone size: once
V gene: TRBV19
J gene: TRBJ1-6
CDR3 DNA: TGTGCCAGTAGTATAACAGGGACACCCCTCAGTTCACCCCTCCACTTT
CDR3 protein: CASSITGTPLSSPLHF

D gene: .
CDR3 length: 16
clone size: .
V gene: TRBV3-1/TRBV3-2
J gene: TRBJ2-1
CDR3 DNA: TGTGCCAGCAGCCAAGATCTGGGGGGGCGCTACAATGAGCAGTTCTTC
CDR3 protein: CASSQDLGGRYNEQFF

D gene: .
CDR3 length: 14
clone size: .
V gene: TRBV15
J gene: TRBJ1-4
CDR3 DNA: TGTGCCACCAGCAGAGATACGGGAGGGGAAAAACTGTTTTTT
CDR3 protein: CATSRDTGGEKLFF

D gene: .
CDR3 length: 12
clone size: .
V gene: TRBV28
J gene: TRBJ1-1
CDR3 DNA: TGTGCCAGCGGAGAGATGAACACTGAAGCTTTCTTT
CDR3 protein: CASGEMNTEAFF

D gene: TRBD1
CDR3 length: 14
clone size: .
V gene: TRBV5-1
J gene: TRBJ1-1
CDR3 DNA: TGCGCCAGCAGCTTGGGACAGGGGATTACTGAAGCTTTCTTT
CDR3 protein: CASSLGQGITEAFF

D gene: TRBD1
CDR3 length: 16
clone size: .
V gene: TRBV6-6
J gene: TRBJ1-4
CDR3 DNA: TGTGCCAGCAGTCTCCGACAGGGGAACGGGGTTGAAAAACTGTTTTTT
CDR3 protein: CASSLRQGNGVEKLFF

D gene: TRBD1
CDR3 length: 15
clone size: .
V gene: TRBV16
J gene: TRBJ1-1
CDR3 DNA: TGTGCCAGCAGCCAATCATGGACAGGGAAGACTGAAGCTTTCTTT
CDR3 protein: CASSQSWTGKTEAFF

D gene: .
CDR3 length: 16
clone size: .
V gene: TRBV5-1
J gene: TRBJ2-5
CDR3 DNA: TGCGCCAGCAGCTTGGCCGCGACACCCCCTCAAGAGACCCAGTACTTC
CDR3 protein: CASSLAATPPQETQYF

D gene: .
CDR3 length: 15
clone size: .
V gene: TRBV19
J gene: TRBJ2-2
CDR3 DNA: TGTGCCAGTACCATGGGGCAGAAACTCACCGGGGAGCTGTTTTTT
CDR3 protein: CASTMGQKLTGELFF

D gene: .
CDR3 length: 20
clone size: .
V gene: TRBV19
J gene: TRBJ2-1
CDR3 DNA: TGTGCCAGTAGTATCCGCCCCCAGGGGGGGCCGCACTTCTCCTACAATGAGCAGTTCTTC
CDR3 protein: CASSIRPQGGPHFSYNEQFF

D gene: .
CDR3 length: 16
clone size: once
V gene: TRBV18
J gene: TRBJ2-6
CDR3 DNA: TGTGCCAGCTCACCAACAGGGCCATCTGGGGCCAACGTCCTGACTTTC
CDR3 protein: CASSPTGPSGANVLTF

D gene: .
CDR3 length: 16
clone size: .
V gene: TRBV5-5
J gene: TRBJ2-2
CDR3 DNA: TGTGCCAGCAGCTTGGTTAAGGCAGGGAAAACCGGGGAGCTGTTTTTT
CDR3 protein: CASSLVKAGKTGELFF

D gene: TRBD2
CDR3 length: 15
clone size: few
V gene: TRBV19
J gene: TRBJ2-3
CDR3 DNA: TGTGCCAGTAGTATTGCCCAGCGGGGTACAGATACGCAGTATTTT
CDR3 protein: CASSIAQRGTDTQYF

D gene: .
CDR3 length: 12
clone size: .
V gene: TRBV4-1
J gene: TRBJ1-2
CDR3 DNA: TGCGCCAGCAGCCAAACAGACTATGGCTACACCTTC
CDR3 protein: CASSQTDYGYTF

D gene: .
CDR3 length: 11
clone size: .
V gene: TRBV20-1
J gene: TRBJ2-1
CDR3 DNA: TGCAGTGCTACCCAAACCACCGAGCAGTTCTTC
CDR3 protein: CSATQTTEQFF

D gene: .
CDR3 length: 12
clone size: .
V gene: TRBV11-3
J gene: TRBJ1-2
CDR3 DNA: TGTGCCAGCAGCTTAGCGGGGGATGGCTACACCTTC
CDR3 protein: CASSLAGDGYTF

D gene: .
CDR3 length: 15
clone size: .
V gene: TRBV4-1
J gene: TRBJ1-1
CDR3 DNA: TGCGCCAGCAGCCAAGACCCAGGGGCGCACACTGAAGCTTTCTTT
CDR3 protein: CASSQDPGAHTEAFF

D gene: TRBD1
CDR3 length: 14
clone size: .
V gene: TRBV3-1/TRBV3-2
J gene: TRBJ1-1
CDR3 DNA: TGTGCCAGCGGACCACAGGGGGAATGGACTGAAGCTTTCTTT
CDR3 protein: CASGPQGEWTEAFF

D gene: .
CDR3 length: 11
clone size: .
V gene: TRBV20-1
J gene: TRBJ2-3
CDR3 DNA: TGCAGTGGCCTCCAGGGAGATACGCAGTATTTT
CDR3 protein: CSGLQGDTQYF

D gene: TRBD2
CDR3 length: 16
clone size: .
V gene: TRBV5-5
J gene: TRBJ2-5
CDR3 DNA: TGTGCCAGCAACTACCCGGGACTAGCGGGGCAAGAGACCCAGTACTTC
CDR3 protein: CASNYPGLAGQETQYF

D gene: .
CDR3 length: 15
clone size: .
V gene: TRBV5-1
J gene: TRBJ1-1
CDR3 DNA: TGCGCCAGCAGCAGCGTGGGAGCCGGGGACACTGAAGCTTTCTTT
CDR3 protein: CASSSVGAGDTEAFF

D gene: .
CDR3 length: 14
clone size: .
V gene: TRBV9
J gene: TRBJ2-3
CDR3 DNA: TGTGCCAGCAGCGTAGCGGGGGAAAGGGATACGCAGTATTTT
CDR3 protein: CASSVAGERDTQYF

D gene: TRBD2
CDR3 length: 19
clone size: .
V gene: TRBV5-1
J gene: TRBJ2-1
CDR3 DNA: TGCGCCAGCAGCTTGGCCGAGGCTAGCGGGACGAGCTCCTACAATGAGCAGTTCTTC
CDR3 protein: CASSLAEASGTSSYNEQFF

D gene: .
CDR3 length: 14
clone size: .
V gene: TRBV4-2
J gene: TRBJ1-2
CDR3 DNA: TGTGCCAGCAGCCAAGATATGGCAGGGGATGGCTACACCTTC
CDR3 protein: CASSQDMAGDGYTF

D gene: .
CDR3 length: 14
clone size: .
V gene: TRBV9
J gene: TRBJ1-4
CDR3 DNA: TGTGCCAGCGGGGGGAAGGGGGCTAATGAAAAACTGTTTTTT
CDR3 protein: CASGGKGANEKLFF

D gene: .
CDR3 length: 14
clone size: .
V gene: TRBV4-3
J gene: TRBJ1-2
CDR3 DNA: TGCGCCAGCAGCCAACGACGGGAAAACTATGGCTACACCTTC
CDR3 protein: CASSQRRENYGYTF

D gene: TRBD1
CDR3 length: 12
clone size: few
V gene: TRBV6-5
J gene: TRBJ1-1
CDR3 DNA: TGTGCCAGCACCCTCTGGACAGGAGAAGCTTTCTTT
CDR3 protein: CASTLWTGEAFF

D gene: .
CDR3 length: 15
clone size: .
V gene: TRBV9
J gene: TRBJ2-1
CDR3 DNA: TGTGCCAGCAGCCTAGGGCCGAGCTCCTACAATGAGCAGTTCTTC
CDR3 protein: CASSLGPSSYNEQFF

D gene: .
CDR3 length: 15
clone size: once
V gene: TRBV6-1
J gene: TRBJ1-4
CDR3 DNA: TGTGCCAGTCACGGATCAAGAGCAACTAATGAAAAACTGTTTTTT
CDR3 protein: CASHGSRATNEKLFF

D gene: .
CDR3 length: 14
clone size: .
V gene: TRBV3-1/TRBV3-2
J gene: TRBJ1-6
CDR3 DNA: TGTGCCAGCAGTCAGAGCTCCTATAATTCACCCCTCCACTTT
CDR3 protein: CASSQSSYNSPLHF

D gene: TRBD1
CDR3 length: 15
clone size: once
V gene: TRBV6-5
J gene: TRBJ1-5
CDR3 DNA: TGTGCCAGCAGTACCGGGACAGGGGAAAGTCAGCCCCAGCATTTT
CDR3 protein: CASSTGTGESQPQHF

D gene: TRBD1
CDR3 length: 14
clone size: .
V gene: TRBV6-2/TRBV6-3
J gene: TRBJ1-5
CDR3 DNA: TGTGCCAGCAGTTCGACAGGGTTCAATCAGCCCCAGCATTTT
CDR3 protein: CASSSTGFNQPQHF

D gene: .
CDR3 length: 14
clone size: .
V gene: TRBV18
J gene: TRBJ1-6
CDR3 DNA: TGTGCCAGCTCACCAGGGGCGGGGAATTCACCCCTCCACTTT
CDR3 protein: CASSPGAGNSPLHF

D gene: TRBD1
CDR3 length: 13
clone size: .
V gene: TRBV12-3/TRBV12-4
J gene: TRBJ1-1
CDR3 DNA: TGTGCCAGCAGGGGGACAGGGATCACTGAAGCTTTCTTT
CDR3 protein: CASRGTGITEAFF

D gene: .
CDR3 length: 20
clone size: .
V gene: TRBV23-1
J gene: TRBJ2-3
CDR3 DNA: TGCGCCAGCAGTCAATCTATGCAGGGAGGTGGCAGGGTTAGCACAGATACGCAGTATTTT
CDR3 protein: CASSQSMQGGGRVSTDTQYF

D gene: .
CDR3 length: 13
clone size: .
V gene: TRBV7-9
J gene: TRBJ1-2
CDR3 DNA: TGTGCCAGCAGCTTAGGAGTAACCTATGGCTACACCTTC
CDR3 protein: CASSLGVTYGYTF